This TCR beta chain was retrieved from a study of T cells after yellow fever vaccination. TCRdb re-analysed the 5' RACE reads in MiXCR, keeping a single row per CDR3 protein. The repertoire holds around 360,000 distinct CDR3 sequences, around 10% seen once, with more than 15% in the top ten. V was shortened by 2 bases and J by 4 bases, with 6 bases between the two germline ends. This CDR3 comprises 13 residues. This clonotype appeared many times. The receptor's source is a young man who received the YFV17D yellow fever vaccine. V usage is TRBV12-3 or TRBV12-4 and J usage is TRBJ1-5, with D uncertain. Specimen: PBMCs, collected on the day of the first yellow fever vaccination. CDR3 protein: CASSLTRNQPQHF. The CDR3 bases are TGTGCCAGCAGTTTAACCCGGAATCAGCCCCAGCATTTT.